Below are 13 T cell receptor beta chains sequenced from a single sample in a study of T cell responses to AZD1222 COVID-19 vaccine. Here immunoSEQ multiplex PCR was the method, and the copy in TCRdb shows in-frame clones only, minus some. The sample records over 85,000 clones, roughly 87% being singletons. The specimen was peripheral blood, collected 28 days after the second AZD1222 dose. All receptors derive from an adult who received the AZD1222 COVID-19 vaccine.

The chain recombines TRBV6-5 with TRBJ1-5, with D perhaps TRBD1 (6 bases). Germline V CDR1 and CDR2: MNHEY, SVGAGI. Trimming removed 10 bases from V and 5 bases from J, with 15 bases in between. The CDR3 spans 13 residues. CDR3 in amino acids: CATCTGTDQPQHF. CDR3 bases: TGTGCCACGTGTACAGGGACGGATCAGCCCCAGCATTTT.

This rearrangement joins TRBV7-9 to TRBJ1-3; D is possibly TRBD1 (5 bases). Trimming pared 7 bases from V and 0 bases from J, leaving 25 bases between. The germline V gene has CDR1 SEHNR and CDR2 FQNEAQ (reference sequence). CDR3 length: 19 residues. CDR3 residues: CASTQNLRGNGSSGNTIYF. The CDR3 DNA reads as TGTGCCAGCACCCAAAACCTTCGGGGGAACGGAAGCTCTGGAAACACCATATATTTT.

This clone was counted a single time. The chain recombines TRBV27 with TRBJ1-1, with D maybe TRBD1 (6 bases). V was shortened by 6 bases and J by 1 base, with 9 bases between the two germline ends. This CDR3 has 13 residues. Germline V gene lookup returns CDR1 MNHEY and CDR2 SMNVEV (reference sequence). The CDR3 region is CASRSRGNTEAFF. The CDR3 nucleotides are TGTGCCAGCAGAAGCAGGGGGAACACTGAAGCTTTCTTT.

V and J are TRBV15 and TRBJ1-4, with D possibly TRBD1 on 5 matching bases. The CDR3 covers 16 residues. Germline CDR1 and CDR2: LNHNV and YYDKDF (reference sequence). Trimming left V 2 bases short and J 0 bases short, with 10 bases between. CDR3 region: CATSRSRGSTNEKLFF. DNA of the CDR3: TGTGCCACCAGCAGATCTAGGGGTTCAACTAATGAAAAACTGTTTTTT.

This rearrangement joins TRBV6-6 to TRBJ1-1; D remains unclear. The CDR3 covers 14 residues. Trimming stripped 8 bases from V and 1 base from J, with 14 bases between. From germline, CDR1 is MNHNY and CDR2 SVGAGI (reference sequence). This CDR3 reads CASRIGGENTEAFF. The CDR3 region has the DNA TGTGCCAGCCGTATAGGTGGCGAGAACACTGAAGCTTTCTTT.

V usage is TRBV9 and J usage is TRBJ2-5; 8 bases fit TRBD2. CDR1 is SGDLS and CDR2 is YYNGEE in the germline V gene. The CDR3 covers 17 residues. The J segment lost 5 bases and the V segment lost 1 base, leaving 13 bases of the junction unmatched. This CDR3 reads CASSVWAGGGSTETQYF. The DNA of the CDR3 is TGTGCCAGCAGCGTATGGGCGGGGGGAGGTTCTACGGAGACCCAGTACTTC. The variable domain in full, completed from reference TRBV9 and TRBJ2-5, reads DSGVTQTPKHLITATGQRVTLRCSPRSGDLSVYWYQQSLDQGLQFLIQYYNGEERAKGNILERFSAQQFPDLHSELNLSSLELGDSALYFCASSVWAGGGSTETQYFGPGTRLLVL.

The CDR3 bases are TGTGCCAGCAGGAGACCACCCCCCACAGATACGCAGTATTTT. Its protein is CASRRPPPTDTQYF. The chain uses TRBV27 and TRBJ2-3; D not resolved. There are 14 residues in the CDR3. Trimming removed 6 bases from V and 2 bases from J, with 12 bases in between. CDR1 and CDR2 (germline): MNHEY, SMNVEV (reference sequence).

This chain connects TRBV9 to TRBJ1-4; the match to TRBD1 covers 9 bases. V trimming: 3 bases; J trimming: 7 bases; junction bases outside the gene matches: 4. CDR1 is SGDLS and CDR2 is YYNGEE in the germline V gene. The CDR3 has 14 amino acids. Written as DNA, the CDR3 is TGTGCCAGCAGCGGGGGACAGGGACCTGAAAAACTGTTTTTT. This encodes CASSGGQGPEKLFF.

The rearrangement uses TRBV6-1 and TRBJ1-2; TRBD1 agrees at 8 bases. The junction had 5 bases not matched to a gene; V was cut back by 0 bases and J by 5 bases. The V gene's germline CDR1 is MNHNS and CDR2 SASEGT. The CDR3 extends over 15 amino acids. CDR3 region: CASSEADRVLYGYTF. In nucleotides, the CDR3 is TGTGCCAGCAGTGAAGCGGACAGGGTTCTATATGGCTACACCTTC.

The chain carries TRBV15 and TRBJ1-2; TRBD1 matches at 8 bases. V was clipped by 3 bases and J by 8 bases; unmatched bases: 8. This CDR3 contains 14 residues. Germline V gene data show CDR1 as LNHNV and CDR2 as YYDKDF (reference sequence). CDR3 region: CATSRVQGAEGYTF. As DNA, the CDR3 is TGTGCCACCAGCAGGGTTCAGGGGGCGGAGGGCTACACCTTC.

The CDR3 region has the DNA TGTGCCAGCACCTCGGGAGAGGGTTGGGGACCCCTCCACTTT. Translating gives CASTSGEGWGPLHF. This chain links TRBV7-9 with TRBJ1-6, with D hard to call. This CDR3 region has 14 residues. V was cut by 7 bases and J by 12 bases, with 19 bases left in between. Per the germline V gene, CDR1 is SEHNR and CDR2 is FQNEAQ (reference sequence).

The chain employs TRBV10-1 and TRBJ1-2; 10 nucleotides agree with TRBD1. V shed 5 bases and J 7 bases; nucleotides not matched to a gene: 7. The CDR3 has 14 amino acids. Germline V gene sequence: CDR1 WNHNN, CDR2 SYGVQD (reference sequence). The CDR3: CASSPGQGFGGYTF. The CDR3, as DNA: TGCGCCAGCAGTCCGGGACAGGGGTTCGGTGGCTACACCTTC.

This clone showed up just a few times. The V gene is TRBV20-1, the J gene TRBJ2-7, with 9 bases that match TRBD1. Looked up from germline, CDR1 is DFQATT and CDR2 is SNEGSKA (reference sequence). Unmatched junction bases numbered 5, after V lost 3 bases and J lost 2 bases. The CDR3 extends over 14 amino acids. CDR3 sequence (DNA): TGCAGTGCTAGTCCGCGACAGGGGGCCTACGAGCAGTACGTC. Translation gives CSASPRQGAYEQYV.